Listed below are T cell receptor beta chains from one sample, sequenced in a study of STAT5B mutations in CD4+ large granular lymphocyte leukemia. Measured with immunoSEQ multiplex PCR; TCRdb has only the in-frame clones, and not every one. The profile shows more than 30,000 clones, about 89% of them singletons. The source material was CD4+ T cells from blood buffy coats. These receptors were taken from a human donor in good health. Each CDR3 is given with its conserved first and last residue. Fields, in order: CDR3 protein, V gene, J gene.

CASSPRLNTEAFF	TRBV10-1	TRBJ1-1
CAWGGQGSGANVLTF	TRBV30	TRBJ2-6
CASSIGTGGYEQYF	TRBV19	TRBJ2-7
CASSVSTGLARTDTQYF	TRBV9	TRBJ2-3
CAISGTANTEAFF	TRBV10-3	TRBJ1-1
CASRAGWDTQYF	TRBV28	TRBJ2-3
CASSPSGGGRTDTQYF	TRBV19	TRBJ2-3
CASSPSGSSYNEQFF	TRBV9	TRBJ2-1
CSVSTGVYTGELFF	TRBV29-1	TRBJ2-2
CASSFLGVEAFF	TRBV28	TRBJ1-1
CASSLRGRRGTDTEAFF	TRBV5-4	TRBJ1-1
CASSPSNSYEQYF	TRBV18	TRBJ2-7
CASSEKSGRAGANVLTF	TRBV2	TRBJ2-6
CASSPGLDLTYNEQFF	TRBV5-4	TRBJ2-1
CASSSAFRLDAADTQYF	TRBV28	TRBJ2-3
CASSDSGTRAGEAFF	TRBV25-1	TRBJ1-1
CASFPGTGHYNEQFF	TRBV5-1	TRBJ2-1
CATSRDLQSGVGKLFF	TRBV15	TRBJ2-2
CASRLSGREETQYF	TRBV5-4	TRBJ2-5
CASPKNTEAFF	TRBV2	TRBJ1-1
CASSHGFGKTYGYTF	TRBV14	TRBJ1-2
CASSTMKDRGLNVLTF	TRBV19	TRBJ2-6
CASSPRTRPYEQYF	TRBV9	TRBJ2-7
CASSFWTGEYEQYF	TRBV11-2	TRBJ2-7
CASSRQGPNYGYTF	TRBV28	TRBJ1-2
CASSGDRGSYEQYF	TRBV7-9	TRBJ2-7
CASTPGQGSYNEQFF	TRBV11-2	TRBJ2-1
CASSLTGILGEKLFF	TRBV5-5	TRBJ1-4
CASTLKEGRSYEQYF	TRBV7-8	TRBJ2-7
CASSPTTWDTQYF	TRBV5-1	TRBJ2-3
CASSLVVNNEKLFF	TRBV7-2	TRBJ1-4
CASSPGQRQYF	TRBV7-9	TRBJ2-7
CASGLGLAGLETQYF	TRBV19	TRBJ2-5
CASSVYRGYEQYF	TRBV11-2	TRBJ2-7
CASSLFLGWDRGSNTEAFF	TRBV7-9	TRBJ1-1
CASSFGPDTQYF	TRBV5-1	TRBJ2-3
CSVVEDRDRGHYEQYF	TRBV29-1	TRBJ2-7
CASSPAPYNEQFF	TRBV6-5	TRBJ2-1
CSVAIGSGQETQYF	TRBV29-1	TRBJ2-5
CASSYANTGELFF	TRBV9	TRBJ2-2
CASSASETQYF	TRBV2	TRBJ2-5
CASSARVMPQHF	TRBV10-1	TRBJ1-5
CASSLESGSFNEQFF	TRBV5-1	TRBJ2-1
CASSRGLGIEKLFF	TRBV5-6	TRBJ1-4
CASSDRSGSVSDTQYF	TRBV2	TRBJ2-3
CAWSGIAPRSLYNEQFF	TRBV30	TRBJ2-1
CASSPRTATPMNTEAFF	TRBV27	TRBJ1-1
CASTHRGQFYGYTF	TRBV28	TRBJ1-2
CASSIGSGRNEQFF	TRBV19	TRBJ2-1
CASSEYSDSSYEQYF	TRBV25-1	TRBJ2-7